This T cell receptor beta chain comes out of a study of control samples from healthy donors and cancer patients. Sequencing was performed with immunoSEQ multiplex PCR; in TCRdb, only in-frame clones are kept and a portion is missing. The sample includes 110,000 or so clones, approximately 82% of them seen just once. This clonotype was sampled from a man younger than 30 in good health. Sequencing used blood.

CDR3 sequence reads: CASSLRAGTGTQYF. The CDR3 DNA follows: TGTGCCAGCAGCTTAAGGGCAGGAACTGGGACCCAGTACTTC. The V and J genes are TRBV7-9 and TRBJ2-5; D uncertain. Trimming removed 2 bases at V and 7 bases at J, with 14 bases between. The germline V gene has CDR1 SEHNR and CDR2 FQNEAQ (reference sequence). This CDR3 is 14 amino acids long.